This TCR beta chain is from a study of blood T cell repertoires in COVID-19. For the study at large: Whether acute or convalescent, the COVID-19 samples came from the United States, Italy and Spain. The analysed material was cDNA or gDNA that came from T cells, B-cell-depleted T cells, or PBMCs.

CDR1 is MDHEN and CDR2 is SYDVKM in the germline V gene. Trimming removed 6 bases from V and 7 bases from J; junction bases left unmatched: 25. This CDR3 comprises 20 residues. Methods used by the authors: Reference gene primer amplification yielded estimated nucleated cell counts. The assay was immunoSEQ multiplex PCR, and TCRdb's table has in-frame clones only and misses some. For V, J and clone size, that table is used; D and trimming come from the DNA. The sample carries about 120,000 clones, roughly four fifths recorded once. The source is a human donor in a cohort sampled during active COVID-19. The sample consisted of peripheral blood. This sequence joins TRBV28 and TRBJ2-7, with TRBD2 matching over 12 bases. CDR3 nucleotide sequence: TGTGCCAGCAGCTCTGTTCCCCCCTCGACTAGCGGGAGATGGGTCGATGAGCAGTACTTC. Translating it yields CASSSVPPSTSGRWVDEQYF.